This TCR beta chain was recorded in a study of CD8 T cells in Susac syndrome. Peripheral blood CD8+ and CD4+ T cells were profiled by TCR beta sequencing. Each multiple sclerosis control was a treatment-naive patient with relapsing-remitting disease that was either stable or active. Whole-study results and caveats: As the study acknowledged, the number of individuals who were part of its TCR sequencing and HLA analysis was relatively small.

With random hexamers, reverse transcription was performed on roughly 0.45 to 1 ug of RNA. Amplification of TCR beta CDR3 by immunoSEQ multiplex PCR spanned 54 Vbeta and 13 Jbeta. TCRdb analysed the immunoSEQ multiplex PCR reads with MiXCR anew, one entry per CDR3 protein. The table has some 300,000 distinct CDR3 sequences, 89% seen once. Concerning this clonotype itself: Its antigen is undetermined.

V lost 7 bases and J lost 2, with 11 bases in between. The CDR3 covers 13 residues. CDR1 and CDR2 from the germline V gene are SQVTM and ANQGSEA. The sequencing sample was made of CD8+ T cells from PBMCs. The sequence derives from a human donor with multiple sclerosis. The chain couples TRBV29-1 to TRBJ2-2, with D uncertain. The CDR3 loop reads CSAVPGNTGELFF. The CDR3 coding sequence is TGCAGCGCAGTACCGGGCAACACCGGGGAGCTGTTTTTT.